This entry lists 29 T cell receptor beta chains sequenced from one sample in a study of cytomegalovirus exposure and HLA in healthy donors. PCR involved 60 Vbeta and 13 Jbeta primers. Only in-frame clones appear in the TCRdb table, and some are missing; sequencing was by immunoSEQ multiplex PCR. The sample holds some 190,000 clones, around 80% seen once. Sequenced sample: PBMCs. These receptors originate from a girl aged 10-17 years in good health and CMV-seropositive.

This sequence joins TRBV4-1 and TRBJ2-7; 9 nucleotides match TRBD1. The trim removed 1 base at V and 7 bases at J, leaving 11 bases unmatched. CDR1 MGHRA and CDR2 YSYEKL come from the germline V gene. This CDR3 contains 16 residues. CDR3 DNA: TGCGCCAGCAGCCAAGGTTCGGGGACAGGGAGGGGAGAGCAGTACTTC. This sequence encodes CASSQGSGTGRGEQYF.

V gene TRBV6-5 combines with J gene TRBJ1-1, with a possible D match to TRBD1 (6 bases). The germline V gene has CDR1 MNHEY and CDR2 SVGAGI. V lost 6 bases and J lost 1, with 15 bases in between. This CDR3 has 15 amino acids. CDR3 nucleotides: TGTGCCAGCAGACCCCTTGGACAGTCGAACACTGAAGCTTTCTTT. Translation: CASRPLGQSNTEAFF.

To note about this clone: Other DNA sequences from this sample encode an identical CDR3 as well. This chain joins TRBV4-3 and TRBJ1-2; 8 nucleotides align to TRBD1. V lost 0 bases and J lost 4; bases outside the gene matches: 1. Germline CDR1 LGHNA, CDR2 YSLEER. This CDR3 contains 14 residues. The CDR3 sequence: CASSQDRGPYGYTF. Written as DNA, the CDR3 is TGCGCCAGCAGCCAAGACAGGGGGCCCTATGGCTACACCTTC.

This clone was seen only once. The chain carries TRBV6-1 and TRBJ2-1, with D possibly TRBD1 on 6 matching bases. The CDR3 spans 12 residues. The germline V and J ends were trimmed by 3 bases and 7 bases, with 7 bases remaining between them. Germline loops: CDR1 MNHNS, CDR2 SASEGT. Written as DNA, the CDR3 is TGTGCCAGCAGTGATACAGGGAATGAGCAGTTCTTC. It encodes CASSDTGNEQFF.

This chain uses TRBV28 with TRBJ2-5, with TRBD2 identical over 7 bases. This CDR3 spans 16 amino acids. With 3 bases clipped from V and 1 base from J, the junction kept 8 bases outside the gene matches. Germline-derived CDR1 and CDR2 are MDHEN and SYDVKM. CDR3: CASSLGSGTLQETQYF. The DNA of the CDR3 is TGTGCCAGCAGTTTGGGGAGCGGGACCCTCCAAGAGACCCAGTACTTC.

V gene TRBV9 combines with J gene TRBJ2-1, with 11 nucleotides matching TRBD2. Trimming cost V 3 bases and J 3 bases; bases outside gene matches: 2. This CDR3 is built from 15 residues. Looked up from germline, CDR1 is SGDLS and CDR2 is YYNGEE. The CDR3: CASSETSGGYNEQFF. The CDR3 coding sequence is TGTGCCAGCAGCGAAACTAGCGGGGGCTACAATGAGCAGTTCTTC.

This chain connects TRBV5-6 to TRBJ2-7; TRBD2 agrees at 13 bases. The CDR3 extends over 16 amino acids. V shed 4 bases, J shed 4 bases, and the junction held 8 bases outside the gene matches. Germline CDR1 and CDR2: SGHDT and YYEEEE. The CDR3 DNA reads as TGTGCCAGCAGCACCCGGACTAGCGGGAGTGTATACGAGCAGTACTTC. It yields the protein CASSTRTSGSVYEQYF.

The chain uses TRBV4-3 and TRBJ2-1; a weak D match, TRBD1 (5 bases). The CDR3 extends over 15 amino acids. Trimming shortened V by 3 bases and J by 4 bases, and 13 bases separated the two germline ends. Germline V gene sequence: CDR1 LGHNA, CDR2 YSLEER. The CDR3 DNA sequence: TGCGCCAGCAGCCAGCTTGACAGTTGGTACAATGAGCAGTTCTTC. Its protein product is CASSQLDSWYNEQFF.

The chain employs TRBV15 and TRBJ2-1; 11 nucleotides agree with TRBD2. The CDR3 spans 20 residues. The V and J ends lost 0 bases and 6 bases, in that order; junction bases with no gene match: 16. Germline V lookup: CDR1 LNHNV, CDR2 YYDKDF (reference sequence). CDR3 sequence (DNA): TGTGCCACCAGCAGAGACGCCGTAGCGGGAGGGCCGGGACCCTGCAATGAGCAGTTCTTC. It encodes CATSRDAVAGGPGPCNEQFF.

This clone was seen more than once but under ten times. The V gene is TRBV4-1, the J gene TRBJ1-2, with 10 nucleotides matching TRBD1. Trimming took 4 bases from V and 7 from J; bases not matched to a gene: 6. There are 14 residues in the CDR3. Germline loops: CDR1 MGHRA, CDR2 YSYEKL. The CDR3 DNA follows: TGCGCCAGCAGCCTAGGACAGGGGGGGGGTGGCTACACCTTC. Translating gives CASSLGQGGGGYTF.

The J gene is TRBJ2-7, the V gene TRBV6-1; a weak D match, TRBD2 (6 bases). The germline V gene has CDR1 MNHNS and CDR2 SASEGT. The CDR3 has 15 residues. V lost 6 bases, J lost 0 bases, and 15 bases lay in between. The CDR3: CASRGMVAASYEQYF. The CDR3 DNA is TGTGCCAGCAGGGGAATGGTAGCGGCCTCCTACGAGCAGTACTTC.

The chain combines TRBV11-2 with TRBJ1-2, with D hard to call. CDR3 length: 15 residues. The V and J ends lost 3 bases and 3 bases respectively, with 14 bases between them. The V gene's germline CDR1 is SGHAT and CDR2 FQNNGV. This CDR3 reads CASSLSRAAYYGYTF. In DNA form, the CDR3 reads TGTGCCAGCAGCTTGAGCCGAGCAGCGTACTATGGCTACACCTTC.

V usage is TRBV2 and J usage is TRBJ2-2; D call uncertain. Trimming shortened V by 5 bases and J by 2 bases, and 18 bases separated the two germline ends. The CDR3 spans 17 residues. Looked up from germline, CDR1 is SNHLY and CDR2 is FYNNEI. CDR3 DNA: TGTGCCAGCAGTCCACTCGAACCCAGGATTAACACCGGGGAGCTGTTTTTT. Translating gives CASSPLEPRINTGELFF. Full variable domain (outside the CDR3, taken from reference TRBV2 and TRBJ2-2): EPEVTQTPSHQVTQMGQEVILRCVPISNHLYFYWYRQILGQKVEFLVSFYNNEISEKSEIFDDQFSVERPDGSNFTLKIRSTKLEDSAMYFCASSPLEPRINTGELFFGEGSRLTVL.

The sample holds one count of this clone. The chain joins TRBV11-3 to TRBJ1-1; maybe TRBD1 (5 bases). This CDR3 is built from 13 residues. Germline assignment: CDR1 SGHNT and CDR2 YENEEA. Trimming shortened V by 5 bases and J by 0 bases, and 7 bases separated the two germline ends. CDR3 in DNA: TGTGCCAGCAGCGTCAGGGTGAACACTGAAGCTTTCTTT. This sequence encodes CASSVRVNTEAFF.

The J gene is TRBJ1-3, the V gene TRBV7-9; no firm D call. CDR1 and CDR2 from the germline V gene are SEHNR and FQNEAQ (reference sequence). Between the trimmed V and J ends, which lost 2 bases and 1 base, there was a span of 15 bases. The CDR3 consists of 17 residues. CDR3 protein: CASSLLEAGESGNTIYF. CDR3 DNA: TGTGCCAGCAGCTTACTAGAGGCCGGGGAATCTGGAAACACCATATATTTT. Supplemented by reference TRBV7-9 and TRBJ1-3, the full variable domain reads DTGVSQNPRHKITKRGQNVTFRCDPISEHNRLYWYRQTLGQGPEFLTYFQNEAQLEKSRLLSDRFSAERPKGSFSTLEIQRTEQGDSAMYLCASSLLEAGESGNTIYFGEGSWLTVV.

A few counts support this clone. The chain links TRBV25-1 to TRBJ2-7, with 7 nucleotides matching TRBD1. CDR1 and CDR2 (germline): MGHDK, SYGVNS. The CDR3 has 14 amino acids. The ends lost 2 bases at V and 4 bases at J; junction bases unmatched: 5. CDR3 coding DNA: TGTGCCAGCAGTGAACGTCAGGGGGTGTACGAGCAGTACTTC. Translated, it gives CASSERQGVYEQYF.

In regard to this clone: This CDR3 is missing its conserved last phenylalanine or tryptophan, likely due to a read error. This chain connects TRBV5-4 to TRBJ2-7, with 7 bases matching TRBD1. The germline gives CDR1 SGHNT, CDR2 YYREEE (reference sequence). The CDR3 length is 14 residues. V lost 3 bases, J lost 0 bases, and 3 bases stayed unmatched. This CDR3 reads CASSSRDSSYEQYL. CDR3 in DNA: TGTGCCAGCAGCTCCCGGGACAGCTCCTACGAGCAGTACCTC.

CDR3 bases: TGCAGCGTTGGAAGGGGACTTCCCTACTACGAGCAGTACTTC. Translating it yields CSVGRGLPYYEQYF. The chain links TRBV29-1 to TRBJ2-5; D is possibly TRBD2 (6 bases). The DNA end lines up better with TRBJ2-7; the J call may be wrong. CDR1 is SQVTM, CDR2 ANQGSEA, per germline. The CDR3 has 14 residues.

The chain recombines TRBV27 with TRBJ2-6; weak D call: TRBD2 (6 bases). Per germline, CDR1 MNHEY and CDR2 SMNVEV (reference sequence). CDR3 length: 14 residues. The ends were cut back, 6 bases at V and 2 bases at J, with 8 bases in the middle. In DNA form, the CDR3 reads TGTGCCAGCAGCTGGGGGGCTGGGGCCAACGTCCTGACTTTC. Protein product: CASSWGAGANVLTF.

This chain uses TRBV6-5 with TRBJ2-5; perhaps TRBD1 as D (5 bases). Germline V gene sequence: CDR1 MNHEY, CDR2 SVGAGI. The V gene lost 0 bases and the J gene lost 2 bases, with 10 bases spanning the gap. The CDR3 contains 15 residues. The CDR3 here is CASSYSPGMQETQYF. In DNA, the CDR3 is TGTGCCAGCAGTTACTCTCCAGGGATGCAAGAGACCCAGTACTTC.

This chain joins TRBV19 and TRBJ2-7, with D perhaps TRBD2 (5 bases). Trimming took off 6 bases at V and 6 bases at J, with 18 bases between the two ends. The CDR3 totals 14 residues. The germline gives CDR1 LNHDA, CDR2 SQIVND (reference sequence). CDR3 nucleotide sequence: TGTGCCAGTAGGAAACTAGATTCGCCAGGCGAGCAGTACTTC. Translated, it gives CASRKLDSPGEQYF.

J is TRBJ2-7 and V is TRBV28, with 8 positions matching TRBD2. CDR1 is MDHEN, CDR2 SYDVKM, per germline. The CDR3 is made up of 16 amino acids. Unmatched junction bases numbered 10, after V lost 3 bases and J lost 3 bases. CDR3 protein: CASSLNAGAGVYEQYF. For the CDR3, the DNA is TGTGCCAGCAGTTTGAATGCGGGAGCGGGGGTCTACGAGCAGTACTTC.

The V call is TRBV4-2, the J call TRBJ2-7, with D uncertain. Germline values: CDR1 LGHNA, CDR2 YNFKEQ. This CDR3 contains 14 residues. Trimming took off 5 bases at V and 2 bases at J, with 13 bases between the two ends. CDR3 coding DNA: TGTGCCAGCAGCACCACAAGAGGCCCCTACGAGCAGTACTTC. Protein product: CASSTTRGPYEQYF.

This clone was seen once. The chain has TRBV6-5 and TRBJ2-5; TRBD2 matches 12 bases. The end of the DNA aligns better with TRBJ2-7, so the J call may be wrong. The germline V gene has CDR1 MNHEY and CDR2 SVGAGI. There are 15 residues in the CDR3. The CDR3 nucleotides are TGTGCCAGCAGTATGACTAGCGGGAGCTCCTACGAGCAGTACTTC. Translated: CASSMTSGSSYEQYF.

This chain links TRBV10-3 with TRBJ2-2; TRBD2 matches at 10 bases. The CDR3 length is 16 residues. Germline-derived CDR1 and CDR2 are ENHRY and SYGVKD. The ends lost 4 bases at V and 10 bases at J; junction bases unmatched: 12. The CDR3: CAISALGAGGPLELFF. The CDR3 nucleotides read TGTGCCATCAGTGCCCTAGGAGCGGGAGGGCCCTTGGAGCTGTTTTTT.

The sample holds a few counts of this clone. V usage is TRBV7-9 and J usage is TRBJ2-1; 9 positions match TRBD2. The CDR3 totals 16 residues. Trimming at V came to 5 bases and at J to 2 bases, leaving 7 bases not matched to a gene. The germline CDR1 and CDR2 sequences are SEHNR and FQNEAQ (reference sequence). CDR3 sequence: CASSDSGSPPYNEQFF. The CDR3 DNA reads TGTGCCAGCAGCGATAGCGGGAGTCCCCCCTACAATGAGCAGTTCTTC.

This chain joins TRBV5-1 and TRBJ2-2; tentative D call: TRBD1 (5 bases). With 3 bases removed from V and 3 bases from J, the gap between germline ends came to 18 bases. This CDR3 has 17 residues. CDR1 and CDR2 (germline): SGHRS, YFSETQ. The CDR3 here is CASSSTGNIPHTGELFF. The CDR3 DNA follows: TGCGCCAGCAGCTCCACAGGCAACATACCCCACACCGGGGAGCTGTTTTTT.

The rearrangement uses TRBV27 and TRBJ2-7; D is possibly TRBD2 (6 bases). V gave up 6 bases and J gave up 1 base, with 13 bases separating them. CDR3 length equals 14 residues. Per germline, CDR1 MNHEY and CDR2 SMNVEV (reference sequence). The DNA for the CDR3 is TGTGCCAGCAGCCCGGGGGTGCCTTCCTACGAGCAGTACTTC. Residues: CASSPGVPSYEQYF.

This sequence joins TRBV6-5 and TRBJ1-1, with D possibly being TRBD1 (5 bases). The germline V and J ends were trimmed by 5 bases and 0 bases, with 13 bases remaining between them. The CDR3 spans 15 residues. Per germline, CDR1 MNHEY and CDR2 SVGAGI. The DNA for the CDR3 is TGTGCCAGCAGTCCCGAGACAGAGATGAACACTGAAGCTTTCTTT. As protein: CASSPETEMNTEAFF.